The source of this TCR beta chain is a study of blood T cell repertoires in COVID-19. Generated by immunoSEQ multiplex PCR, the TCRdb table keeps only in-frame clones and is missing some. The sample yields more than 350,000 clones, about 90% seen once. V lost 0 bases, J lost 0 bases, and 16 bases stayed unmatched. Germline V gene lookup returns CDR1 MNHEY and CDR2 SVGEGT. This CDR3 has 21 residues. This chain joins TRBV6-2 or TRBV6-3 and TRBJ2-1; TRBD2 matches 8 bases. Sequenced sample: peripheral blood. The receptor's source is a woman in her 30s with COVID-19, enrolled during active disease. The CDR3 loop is CASSYSTYITRRGDSYNEQFF. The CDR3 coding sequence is TGTGCCAGCAGTTACTCCACCTACATAACCAGGCGGGGGGACTCCTACAATGAGCAGTTCTTC.